The 10 T cell receptor beta chains reported below all come from one sample, sequenced in a study of blood T cell repertoires in COVID-19. Profiling relied on immunoSEQ multiplex PCR, and the TCRdb table lists in-frame clones only, not all of them. This table holds hundreds of thousands of clones, under 90% found once. Sequenced sample: PBMCs or T cells enriched from blood (not recorded which). Receptor source: a man aged 25 to 40 with acute COVID-19.

This clone is a singleton in its sample. This sequence joins TRBV24-1 and TRBJ1-3, with 7 bases lining up with TRBD1. Germline lookup yields CDR1 KGHDR and CDR2 SFDVKD. The J segment lost 5 bases and the V segment lost 5 bases, leaving 8 bases of the junction unmatched. The CDR3 has 15 amino acids. The chain's CDR3 is CATSANDRERNTIYF. CDR3 DNA: TGTGCCACCAGTGCCAATGACAGGGAGCGAAACACCATATATTTT.

The gene calls are TRBV19 and TRBJ1-5; a weak D match, TRBD1 (5 bases). The length of the CDR3 is 17 residues. The germline V gene has CDR1 LNHDA and CDR2 SQIVND (reference sequence). V dropped 7 bases and J dropped 0 bases, with 19 bases sitting between them. The CDR3 reads CASITTGGLLSNQPQHF. The CDR3 bases are TGTGCCAGTATCACAACGGGGGGTCTGCTTAGCAATCAGCCCCAGCATTTT. The full variable domain, its missing parts supplied by reference TRBV19 and TRBJ1-5, is DGGITQSPKYLFRKEGQNVTLSCEQNLNHDAMYWYRQDPGQGLRLIYYSQIVNDFQKGDIAEGYSVSREKKESFPLTVTSAQKNPTAFYLCASITTGGLLSNQPQHFGDGTRLSIL.

This chain links TRBV21-1 with TRBJ2-7; the table's D call, TRBD2, has no DNA check behind it. TRBV21-1 is listed as a pseudogene. This CDR3 region has 13 residues. CDR3 coding DNA: TGTGCCAGCAGCAAACGCCTAGCCGGGGAGCAGTACGTC. Translation gives CASSKRLAGEQYV.

This sequence joins TRBV29-1 and TRBJ2-2; 7 bases are shared with TRBD1. The length of the CDR3 is 14 residues. Unmatched junction bases numbered 9, after V lost 6 bases and J lost 5 bases. Looked up from germline, CDR1 is SQVTM and CDR2 is ANQGSEA. CDR3 sequence reads: CSVTLRDSTGELFF. In DNA, the CDR3 is TGCAGCGTAACTCTCCGGGACAGTACCGGGGAGCTGTTTTTT.

The chain combines TRBV9 with TRBJ2-2, with D perhaps matching TRBD2 (5 bases). This CDR3 has 16 residues. Trimming stripped 4 bases from V and 5 bases from J, with 18 bases between. The V gene's germline CDR1 is SGDLS and CDR2 YYNGEE. The CDR3 region is CASSTSTIAATGELFF. The CDR3 nucleotides read TGTGCCAGCAGCACCTCGACTATTGCGGCAACCGGGGAGCTGTTTTTT.

The gene calls are TRBV5-1 and TRBJ2-5, with D maybe TRBD2 (5 bases). The CDR3 totals 13 residues. Germline assignment: CDR1 SGHRS and CDR2 YFSETQ. V was cut by 0 bases and J by 9 bases, with 12 bases left in between. CDR3 bases: TGCGCCAGCAGCTTGGCCGGAGCGGCACCCCAGTACTTC. Translating gives CASSLAGAAPQYF.

The chain couples TRBV7-9 to TRBJ1-1, with D perhaps TRBD1 (5 bases). This CDR3 has 14 amino acids. Germline V gene lookup returns CDR1 SEHNR and CDR2 FQNEAQ (reference sequence). Trimming stripped 1 base from V and 2 bases from J, with 8 bases between. The CDR3 reads CASSLVRGNTEAFF. CDR3 sequence (DNA): TGTGCCAGCAGCTTAGTAAGGGGTAACACTGAAGCTTTCTTT.

The chain uses TRBV19 and TRBJ2-1; weak D call: TRBD2 (5 bases). CDR1 is LNHDA, CDR2 SQIVND, per germline (reference sequence). The CDR3 is made up of 13 amino acids. Trimming stripped 1 base from V and 5 bases from J, with 6 bases between. The DNA for the CDR3 is TGTGCCAGTAGTATAGGGGAGAACAATGAGCAGTTCTTC. Protein sequence: CASSIGENNEQFF. The full variable domain, in which reference TRBV19 and TRBJ2-1 provide the parts outside the CDR3, is DGGITQSPKYLFRKEGQNVTLSCEQNLNHDAMYWYRQDPGQGLRLIYYSQIVNDFQKGDIAEGYSVSREKKESFPLTVTSAQKNPTAFYLCASSIGENNEQFFGPGTRLTVL.

CDR3 nucleotide sequence: TGTGCCAGTAGTATAAACAGTCTGAACACTGAAGCTTTCTTT. It encodes CASSINSLNTEAFF. This chain connects TRBV19 to TRBJ1-1; D not resolved. Trimming stripped 2 bases from V and 0 bases from J, with 7 bases between. The CDR3 covers 14 residues. The V gene's germline CDR1 is LNHDA and CDR2 SQIVND (reference sequence).

This chain links TRBV5-8 with TRBJ2-7; 16 bases match TRBD2. The CDR3 is 18 amino acids. V was clipped by 4 bases and J by 5 bases; unmatched bases: 12. CDR1 and CDR2 (germline): SGHTS, YDEGEE. CDR3 protein: CASSGGGLAGGPFDEQYV. The CDR3 DNA is TGTGCCAGCAGCGGGGGGGGACTAGCGGGAGGGCCTTTTGACGAGCAGTACGTC.